This T cell receptor beta chain is drawn from a study of blood T cell repertoires in COVID-19. V lost 6 bases, J lost 4 bases, and 8 bases stayed unmatched. The CDR3 is made up of 15 amino acids. Germline CDR1 MRHNA, CDR2 SNTAGT. Profiling relied on immunoSEQ multiplex PCR, and the TCRdb table lists in-frame clones only, not all of them. The sample gives roughly 120,000 clones, 78% of which show up once; about 2.3% is in the top ten. Sequenced material: peripheral blood. The rearrangement links TRBV6-4 to TRBJ2-3, with 9 bases that match TRBD1. The receptor was derived from a man aged 65-85 years with acute or convalescent COVID-19. In DNA, the CDR3 is TGTGCCAGCAGACCACAGGGGGCGAGGGCAGATACGCAGTATTTT. Translating gives CASRPQGARADTQYF.